Listed below are T cell receptor beta chains from one sample, sequenced in a study of blood T cells in healthy people across ages. Each CDR3 protein gets one entry after TCRdb re-called the 5' RACE reads with MiXCR. Of approximately 1,000,000 distinct CDR3 sequences listed, about two fifths were seen once; the top ten hold under 15%. The sequenced material came from blood. The receptor set was obtained from a man between 18 and 29 years old in good health. Both conserved end residues are part of each CDR3. A D gene is named only where the DNA matches it firmly. Clone size is given for some rows only: seen once, a few or many times, or a class if the clone is expanded.

>TRBJ1-5|NA|TRBV28|NA
CASSFYQGYQPQHF
TGTGCCAGCAGTTTTTACCAGGGATATCAGCCCCAGCATTTT
>TRBJ1-2|NA|TRBV3-1|few
CASRDRRNYGYTF
TGTGCCAGCAGGGATAGGAGAAACTATGGCTACACCTTC
>TRBJ2-1|TRBD1|TRBV20-1|few
CSAFRDRRYNEQFF
TGCAGTGCTTTCCGGGACAGGAGATACAATGAGCAGTTCTTC
>TRBJ2-1|TRBD2|TRBV20-1|NA
CSAESAGSRSDSYNEQFF
TGCAGTGCTGAATCAGCGGGGAGTCGTTCTGATTCCTACAATGAGCAGTTCTTC
>TRBJ1-2|TRBD1|TRBV20-1|few
CSARDRGNGYTF
TGCAGTGCTAGGGACAGGGGCAACGGCTACACCTTC
>TRBJ2-3|NA|TRBV5-1|few
CASRAGRSTDTQYF
TGCGCCAGCAGGGCAGGGCGTTCTACAGATACGCAGTATTTT
>TRBJ2-3|TRBD1|TRBV4-1|few
CASSQTGQSTDTQYF
TGCGCCAGCAGCCAAACGGGACAGTCCACAGATACGCAGTATTTT
>TRBJ1-2|NA|TRBV12-3/TRBV12-4|NA
CASSLNRIGSGGYTF
TGTGCCAGCAGTTTGAATCGGATAGGGTCGGGTGGCTACACCTTC
>TRBJ2-7|NA|TRBV5-5|NA
CASSLYNPYYEQYF
TGTGCCAGCAGCTTGTACAACCCGTATTACGAGCAGTACTTC
>TRBJ2-1|NA|TRBV21-1|once
CASSTTGTVAPGHVNEQFF
TGTGCCAGCAGCACTACAGGGACGGTGGCCCCTGGACATGTGAATGAGCAGTTCTTC
>TRBJ2-1|TRBD2|TRBV6-6|NA
CASKPSGSSYNEQFF
TGTGCCAGCAAACCTAGCGGGAGCTCCTACAATGAGCAGTTCTTC
>TRBJ2-3|TRBD1|TRBV2|NA
CASSHFLDRVRADTQYF
TGCGCCAGCAGTCATTTCTTGGACAGGGTGAGGGCAGATACGCAGTATTTT
>TRBJ1-1|TRBD1|TRBV12-5|few
CASGLGWGSPGTESNTEAFF
TGTGCTAGTGGTTTGGGGTGGGGAAGTCCCGGGACAGAGTCGAACACTGAAGCTTTCTTT
>TRBJ2-3|TRBD2|TRBV20-1|once
CSARSDRGGDTQYF
TGCAGTGCTAGGTCGGACCGGGGGGGAGATACGCAGTATTTT
>TRBJ1-6|NA|TRBV7-2|few
CASSRDSPLHF
TGTGCCAGCAGCCGAGATTCACCCCTCCACTTT
>TRBJ1-1|TRBD1|TRBV6-2/TRBV6-3|NA
CASSNTQGADTEAFF
TGTGCCAGCAGCAACACCCAGGGGGCGGACACTGAAGCTTTCTTT
>TRBJ2-5|NA|TRBV27|NA
CASTSQHWGGVETQYF
TGTGCCAGTACATCCCAACACTGGGGCGGGGTTGAGACCCAGTACTTC
>TRBJ1-2|TRBD1|TRBV7-9|NA
CASNTDRGLYGYTF
TGTGCCAGCAACACGGACAGGGGGCTTTATGGCTACACCTTC
>TRBJ2-2|NA|TRBV2|NA
CASSEEGGWRELFF
TGTGCCAGCAGTGAAGAGGGGGGTTGGCGGGAGCTGTTTTTT
>TRBJ2-1|TRBD2|TRBV6-6|NA
CASSQTSGDNERFF
TGTGCCAGCAGCCAGACTAGCGGCGACAATGAGCGGTTCTTC
>TRBJ1-1|NA|TRBV4-2|once
CACSQEIYTEAFF
TGTGCCTGCAGCCAAGAAATATACACTGAAGCTTTCTTT
>TRBJ2-1|TRBD2|TRBV6-5|few
CASLASGDNEQFF
TGTGCCAGTCTCGCTAGCGGAGACAATGAGCAGTTCTTC
>TRBJ1-1|NA|TRBV5-1|NA
CASSPGEGGNTEAFF
TGCGCCAGCAGCCCTGGGGAGGGGGGGAACACTGAAGCTTTCTTT
>TRBJ2-3|TRBD1|TRBV2|NA
CASRTGTGSTDTQYF
TGTGCCAGCAGAACCGGGACAGGTAGCACAGATACGCAGTATTTT
>TRBJ2-3|TRBD2|TRBV15|NA
CDTSRDLGAGGHPDTQYF
TGTGACACCAGCAGAGATTTGGGTGCGGGAGGCCATCCAGATACGCAGTATTTT
>TRBJ1-2|TRBD1|TRBV7-2|NA
CASSVTGQGSYGYTF
TGTGCCAGCAGCGTAACGGGACAGGGTTCCTATGGCTACACCTTC
>TRBJ1-5|NA|TRBV4-2|NA
CASSQDFAGDSNQPQHF
TGTGCCAGCAGCCAAGATTTTGCAGGGGACAGCAATCAGCCCCAGCATTTT
>TRBJ2-7|TRBD1|TRBV27|few
CASSPDRASYEQYF
TGTGCCAGCAGTCCTGACAGGGCCTCCTACGAGCAGTACTTC
>TRBJ1-1|TRBD1|TRBV10-3|NA
CAISETTGQGATEAFF
TGTGCCATCAGTGAGACGACGGGACAGGGGGCAACTGAAGCTTTCTTT
>TRBJ2-1|NA|TRBV3-1|NA
CASSQVAMDPKFF
TGTGCCAGCAGCCAAGTTGCGATGGACCCGAAGTTCTTC
>TRBJ1-1|NA|TRBV5-5|once
CASSSSGHGAFF
TGTGCCAGCAGCTCCTCGGGACACGGAGCTTTCTTT
>TRBJ2-5|TRBD2|TRBV20-1|NA
CSARIGSGADNEQYF
TGCAGTGCTCGTATTGGGAGCGGGGCGGACAATGAGCAGTACTTC
>TRBJ1-2|NA|TRBV14|NA
CASSQAVRLNYGYTF
TGTGCCAGCAGCCAAGCGGTCAGGTTGAACTATGGCTACACCTTC